One and the same sample provided the 7 T cell receptor beta chains below, sequenced in a study of vaccination and CD4 T cells after COVID-19. CD4+ T cells that had been cultured provided DNA sequenced with the Oncomine TCR Beta short-read assay. TCRdb analysed the PCR reads with MiXCR anew, one entry per CDR3 protein. The sample lists thousands of distinct CDR3 sequences; 40% to 50% were seen once. No cognate antigen is known for these TCRs. Treatment: approximately 11-day PBMC culture with coronavirus spike peptide pools or control peptides (ViraFEST assay). These CD4+ T cells came from an unexposed donor, sampled before the COVID-19 pandemic (2011-2018). The sample taken for sequencing was CD4+ T cells from blood, cultured in vitro. Source of these receptors: a human donor in good health.

This clonotype has only a few counts. V and J are TRBV7-6 and TRBJ2-7, with D tentatively TRBD2 (6 bases). Between the trimmed V and J ends, which lost 1 base and 5 bases, there was a span of 12 bases. Germline CDR1 SGHVS, CDR2 FNYEAQ. CDR3 length: 14 residues. CDR3 nucleotides: TGTGCCAGCAGCTTAGTCGGAGGGGTCGACGAGCAGTACTTC. It is translated as CASSLVGGVDEQYF.

This chain links TRBV6-2 or TRBV6-3 with TRBJ1-1; D not certain. V lost 7 bases and J lost 3, with 12 bases in between. Germline V CDR1 and CDR2: MNHEY, SVGEGT. The CDR3 sequence is 13 residues long. CDR3 in amino acids: CASTPGRYTEAFF. The DNA of the CDR3 is TGTGCCAGCACCCCGGGCAGATACACTGAAGCTTTCTTT.

This clonotype was seen a handful of times. The J gene is TRBJ2-7, the V gene TRBV30; D could derive from TRBD1 or TRBD2 (6 bases each). With 0 bases removed from V and 7 bases from J, the gap between germline ends came to 13 bases. Germline V gene lookup returns CDR1 GTSNPN and CDR2 SVGIG (reference sequence). This CDR3 has 13 residues. The CDR3 is CAWSVSQGGEQYF. The CDR3 DNA sequence: TGTGCCTGGAGTGTTTCACAGGGAGGAGAGCAGTACTTC.

The rearrangement links TRBV7-9 to TRBJ1-1, with a possible D match to TRBD1 (5 bases). CDR1 SEHNR and CDR2 FQNEAQ come from the germline V gene (reference sequence). The CDR3 has 18 residues. V shed 1 base and J shed 0 bases, with 18 bases lying between them. The chain's CDR3 is CASSLGNRRTAMNTEAFF. The CDR3 DNA follows: TGTGCCAGCAGCTTAGGTAACAGGAGAACTGCGATGAACACTGAAGCTTTCTTT.

This clonotype occurred a few times. The chain has TRBV20-1 and TRBJ1-6; the D is unclear. The CDR3 has 14 residues. Germline V gives CDR1 DFQATT, CDR2 SNEGSKA (reference sequence). V was clipped by 4 bases and J by 9 bases, with 16 bases between them. The CDR3 loop reads CSAIQRADFSPLHF. The CDR3 region has the DNA TGCAGTGCTATCCAGAGAGCGGATTTTTCACCCCTCCACTTT.

The chain uses TRBV27 and TRBJ2-5; D unresolved. The V gene lost 5 bases and the J gene lost 3 bases, with 13 bases spanning the gap. There are 14 residues in the CDR3. Germline-derived CDR1 and CDR2 are MNHEY and SMNVEV (reference sequence). CDR3 amino acids: CASSTRLRKETQYF. The DNA for the CDR3 is TGTGCCAGCAGTACGCGCCTACGCAAAGAGACCCAGTACTTC.

This clonotype has only a few counts. The chain recombines TRBV7-8 with TRBJ1-5, with D perhaps TRBD1 (6 bases). The CDR3 is 16 residues long. Germline V CDR1 and CDR2: SGHVS, FQNEAQ. The ends were cut back, 2 bases at V and 6 bases at J, with 17 bases in the middle. CDR3 bases: TGTGCCAGCAGCTTATATTTGGGGGCGGCTTCTCAGCCCCAGCATTTT. Protein sequence: CASSLYLGAASQPQHF. The whole variable domain, filled in from reference TRBV7-8 and TRBJ1-5, reads GAGVSQSPRYKVAKRGQDVALRCDPISGHVSLFWYQQALGQGPEFLTYFQNEAQLDKSGLPSDRFFAERPEGSVSTLKIQRTQQEDSAVYLCASSLYLGAASQPQHFGDGTRLSIL.